A selection of T cell receptor beta chains follows, all from one sample in a study of T cells expressing NK-cell markers. TCRdb reprocessed the 5' RACE reads; each CDR3 protein has one entry and no DNA is given. This sample contains a few hundred thousand distinct CDR3 sequences. Sequenced material: blood T cells: a sorted CD56 or NKG2C T cell subset, CD4+ or CD8+ T cells, or bulk PBMC T cells (not recorded which). The receptors were sampled from a man between 18 and 35 years old in good health. Both conserved end residues are part of each CDR3.

>TRBJ2-2|TRBV6-5
CASRGQGADGELFF
>TRBJ2-5|TRBV9
CASSDNRGEETQYF
>TRBJ1-1|TRBV10-3
CAISIRGQNTEAFF
>TRBJ2-7|TRBV7-2
CASSFGLAGDEQYF
>TRBJ2-1|TRBV6-1
CASNPGASLVIDNEQFF
>TRBJ2-2|TRBV5-1
CASSLGPNPDTGELFF
>TRBJ1-5|TRBV7-9
CASSLGSNNQPQHF
>TRBJ2-5|TRBV11-2
CASSLMAGRSGETQYF
>TRBJ2-7|TRBV7-9
CASSLAAPGEQYF
>TRBJ2-1|TRBV3-1
CASSQVLVLVDEQFF
>TRBJ2-7|TRBV6-5
CASSYSRVAGSSYEQYF
>TRBJ2-3|TRBV24-1
CATSDLEAGGAPTDTQYF
>TRBJ2-1|TRBV5-5
CASSPLWRGLSYNEQFF
>TRBJ2-2|TRBV29-1
CSVGNLAGVSGELFF
>TRBJ2-3|TRBV6-2/TRBV6-3
CASIWGEMADTQYF
>TRBJ1-5|TRBV4-1
CASSQRSSQPQHF
>TRBJ1-2|TRBV10-3
CAITPLANYGYTF
>TRBJ2-1|TRBV6-2/TRBV6-3
CASSYSPPWTSGRPYNEQFF
>TRBJ2-7|TRBV28
CASRPDPGRPLEQYF
>TRBJ2-4|TRBV12-3/TRBV12-4
CASSLDGAKNIQYF
>TRBJ2-1|TRBV5-1
CASTSLGQGNNEQFF
>TRBJ2-1|TRBV6-5
CASSYLLAGNNEQFF
>TRBJ2-3|TRBV5-1
CASSLDPWGYGADTQYF
>TRBJ1-5|TRBV20-1
CSAHRGTQPQHF
>TRBJ2-3|TRBV5-1
CASSLERQGADTQYF
>TRBJ2-6|TRBV30
CAWSVLRIGGGSSGANVLTF
>TRBJ1-1|TRBV19
CASNAGVLDTEAFF
>TRBJ2-5|TRBV4-1
CASSPSPAGGGETQYF
>TRBJ1-2|TRBV20-1
CSARDLAKGSYGYTF
>TRBJ2-1|TRBV4-1
CASSQVAGGFEQFF
>TRBJ2-7|TRBV3-1
CASSQGGLAGVGEQYF
>TRBJ2-2|TRBV29-1
CSVALGGVTGELFF
>TRBJ1-4|TRBV7-2
CASSLFVVWSETNEKLFF
>TRBJ2-1|TRBV20-1
CSASQDRGDEQFF
>TRBJ2-1|TRBV20-1
CSARDPSGPSYNEQFF
>TRBJ2-3|TRBV7-2
CASSNTWSADTQYF
>TRBJ2-1|TRBV5-1
CASRVPTAGVVNEQFF
>TRBJ2-2|TRBV4-2
CASSQDLGAGGELFF
>TRBJ2-1|TRBV20-1
CSAPGLANEQFF
>TRBJ2-1|TRBV12-3/TRBV12-4
CASSPRLGGASNEQFF
>TRBJ2-4|TRBV12-3/TRBV12-4
CASSITGGLDIQYF
>TRBJ2-5|TRBV4-2
CASSPGDNWETQYF
>TRBJ1-1|TRBV5-1
CASSLVTGANTEAFF
>TRBJ2-1|TRBV7-2
CASTDRTRSSRKQFF
>TRBJ2-1|TRBV27
CASSSSDGYSEQFF
>TRBJ1-1|TRBV5-1
CASAGHQGGLLMNTEAFF
>TRBJ2-5|TRBV6-1
CASSERGEPQETQYF
>TRBJ2-1|TRBV11-2
CASQPSPGRFDEQFF